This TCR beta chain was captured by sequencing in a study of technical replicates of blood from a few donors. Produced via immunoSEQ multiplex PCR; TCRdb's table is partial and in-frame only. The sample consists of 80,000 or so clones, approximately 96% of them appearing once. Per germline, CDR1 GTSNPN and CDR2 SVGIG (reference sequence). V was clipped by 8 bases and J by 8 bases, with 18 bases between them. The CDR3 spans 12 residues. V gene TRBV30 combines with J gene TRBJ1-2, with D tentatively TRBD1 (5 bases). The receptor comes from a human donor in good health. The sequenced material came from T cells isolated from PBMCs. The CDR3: CAQRQSLRGYTF. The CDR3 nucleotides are TGTGCCCAAAGACAGAGCCTGAGGGGCTACACCTTC.